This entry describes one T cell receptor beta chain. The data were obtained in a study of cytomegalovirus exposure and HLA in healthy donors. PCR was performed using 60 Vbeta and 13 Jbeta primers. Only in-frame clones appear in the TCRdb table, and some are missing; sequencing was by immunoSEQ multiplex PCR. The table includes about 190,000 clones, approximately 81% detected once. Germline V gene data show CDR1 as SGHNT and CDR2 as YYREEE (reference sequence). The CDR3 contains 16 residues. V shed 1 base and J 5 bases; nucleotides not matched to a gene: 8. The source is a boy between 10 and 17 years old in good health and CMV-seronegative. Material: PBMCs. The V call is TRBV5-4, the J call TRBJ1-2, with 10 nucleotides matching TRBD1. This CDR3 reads CASSLLGQGRLYGYTF. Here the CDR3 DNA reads TGTGCCAGCAGCTTGTTGGGACAGGGGCGGCTATATGGCTACACCTTC. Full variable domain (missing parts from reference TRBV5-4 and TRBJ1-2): ETGVTQSPTHLIKTRGQQVTLRCSSQSGHNTVSWYQQALGQGPQFIFQYYREEENGRGNFPPRFSGLQFPNYSSELNVNALELDDSALYLCASSLLGQGRLYGYTFGSGTRLTVV.